The 26 T cell receptor beta chains below come from one sample, sequenced in a study of blood T cells in healthy people across ages. The authors ran a second PCR of 7 to 11 cycles using a sample-barcoded 5' primer and a J-beta primer mix. TCRdb reprocessed the 5' RACE reads with MiXCR, giving one entry per CDR3 protein. Altogether approximately 600,000 distinct CDR3 sequences are present, about 53% being singletons, with the ten largest covering approximately 40%. Specimen: blood. These receptor sequences come from a man in his sixties in good health.

The chain combines TRBV6-1 with TRBJ2-4; D unresolved. The CDR3 covers 14 residues. V was cut by 8 bases and J by 2 bases, with 13 bases left in between. Germline CDR1 and CDR2: MNHNS and SASEGT. CDR3 protein: CASQAAWTKNIQYF. DNA for the CDR3: TGTGCCAGCCAGGCGGCGTGGACCAAAAACATTCAGTACTTC.

The chain carries TRBV5-1 and TRBJ2-1; 10 bases agree with TRBD1. From germline, CDR1 is SGHRS and CDR2 YFSETQ. V dropped 4 bases and J dropped 6; count of bases not matched to a gene: 10. This CDR3 comprises 16 residues. Here the CDR3 reads CASSVSGQGNFNEQFF. CDR3 in DNA: TGCGCCAGCAGCGTATCGGGACAGGGGAATTTCAATGAGCAGTTCTTC.

This clonotype was recorded a few times. The V call is TRBV6-6, the J call TRBJ1-1; the D is unclear. The CDR3 covers 14 residues. CDR1 and CDR2 (germline): MNHNY, SVGAGI (reference sequence). The ends were cut back, 2 bases at V and 3 bases at J, with 10 bases in the middle. CDR3 bases: TGTGCCAGCAGTTACCCTACTCAGTACACTGAAGCTTTCTTT. Its translation is CASSYPTQYTEAFF.

This clonotype has a handful of counts. The V and J genes are TRBV29-1 and TRBJ1-2; 8 bases are a match to TRBD1. The CDR3 covers 13 residues. From germline, CDR1 is SQVTM and CDR2 ANQGSEA. V lost 2 bases to trimming and J lost 5 bases; unmatched junction nucleotides: 4. The CDR3 DNA reads as TGCAGCGTTGAAAGTGGGACAGGATATGGCTACACCTTC. Its translation: CSVESGTGYGYTF.

CDR3 in amino acids: CASSLARLAGGAADTQYF. For the CDR3, the DNA is TGTGCCAGCAGCTTAGCGAGGCTAGCGGGGGGAGCAGCAGATACGCAGTATTTT. The chain recombines TRBV7-2 with TRBJ2-3; 11 nucleotides line up with TRBD2. Germline V CDR1 and CDR2: SGHTA, FQGNSA. V lost 0 bases to trimming and J lost 4 bases; unmatched junction nucleotides: 9. The CDR3 totals 18 residues.

The chain joins TRBV20-1 to TRBJ2-5; 10 bases line up with TRBD1. Trimming removed 5 bases from V and 11 bases from J; junction bases left unmatched: 14. The CDR3 is 14 residues long. Per germline, CDR1 DFQATT and CDR2 SNEGSKA (reference sequence). The CDR3 DNA reads TGCAGTGCTTCCGGGGACAGGGGCCCCAATGAGCAGTACTTC. This codes for CSASGDRGPNEQYF.

The table lists this clonotype with a few counts. The rearrangement joins TRBV20-1 to TRBJ2-6; possibly TRBD1 or TRBD2 for D (5 bases each). Germline V gene data show CDR1 as DFQATT and CDR2 as SNEGSKA (reference sequence). There are 18 residues in the CDR3. Trimming took 6 bases from V and 1 from J, leaving 22 bases between them. CDR3 region: CSAPTRAGRPSGANVLTF. The CDR3 DNA reads as TGCAGTGCACCCACTAGGGCAGGGCGGCCATCTGGGGCCAACGTCCTGACTTTC.

This chain uses TRBV21-1 with TRBJ2-5; the table gives TRBD1 as D, unverified against the DNA. The better agreement between TRBJ2-7 and the DNA end casts doubt on the J call. TRBV21-1 has pseudogene status. The CDR3 runs to 15 residues. As DNA, the CDR3 is TGTGCCAGCAGCAAAGAGGACAGGCCCCCCTACGAGCAGTACTTC. This translates into CASSKEDRPPYEQYF.

The chain couples TRBV10-3 to TRBJ1-1, with D possibly being TRBD1 (6 bases). Germline CDR1 and CDR2: ENHRY and SYGVKD. V shed 7 bases and J shed 1 base, with 7 bases lying between them. The CDR3 length is 12 residues. The CDR3 coding sequence is TGTGCCATCACAGGGGCGAACACTGAAGCTTTCTTT. Amino acids: CAITGANTEAFF.

This chain connects TRBV5-1 to TRBJ2-7; 8 nucleotides match TRBD2. The assigned J gene may be wrong: the sequence end matches TRBJ2-5 better. CDR1 SGHRS and CDR2 YFSETQ come from the germline V gene. The CDR3 contains 16 residues. The CDR3 nucleotides read TGCGCCAGCAGCCTCCCCGGGAGGGGCTTTGGGGAGACCCAGTACTTC. Its translation: CASSLPGRGFGETQYF.

The chain couples TRBV7-8 to TRBJ2-1; tentative D call: TRBD1 (6 bases). V lost 0 bases to trimming and J lost 5 bases, with 14 bases between them. CDR3 length: 16 residues. Per germline, CDR1 SGHVS and CDR2 FQNEAQ. The CDR3 DNA reads as TGTGCCAGCAGCTTAGCCATCTGGGACACCCACAATGAGCAGTTCTTC. This sequence encodes CASSLAIWDTHNEQFF.

The V call is TRBV28, the J call TRBJ1-4; D is unresolved. V was pared by 10 bases and J by 8 bases, with 20 bases between. The germline V gene encodes CDR1 MDHEN and CDR2 SYDVKM. The CDR3 has 14 residues. The CDR3 DNA follows: TGTGCCACCCTACCCCTCGGACTGGGGGAAAAACTGTTTTTT. This encodes CATLPLGLGEKLFF.

This chain uses TRBV9 with TRBJ2-1; 8 nucleotides line up with TRBD2. CDR3 size: 14 residues. Germline CDR1 is SGDLS and CDR2 is YYNGEE. Losses at the gene ends were 0 bases for V and 6 bases for J; bases not matched to a gene: 2. CDR3 sequence: CASSVGGGSNEQFF. The CDR3 DNA sequence: TGTGCCAGCAGCGTAGGCGGGGGGAGCAATGAGCAGTTCTTC.

The rearrangement links TRBV20-1 to TRBJ1-1; 7 bases align to TRBD1. With V trimmed by 3 bases and J by 5 bases, 6 bases remained unmatched. The CDR3 runs 13 residues. In germline, CDR1 is DFQATT, CDR2 SNEGSKA (reference sequence). DNA of the CDR3: TGCAGTGCTAGGACCAGGGGGGGTACTGAAGCTTTCTTT. It codes for CSARTRGGTEAFF.

This chain joins TRBV20-1 and TRBJ1-5; D is possibly TRBD1 (6 bases). CDR3 length: 15 residues. Trimming stripped 2 bases from V and 4 bases from J, with 15 bases between. The germline CDR1 and CDR2 sequences are DFQATT and SNEGSKA (reference sequence). The CDR3 sequence: CSARMGAQGNQPQHF. The CDR3 region has the DNA TGCAGTGCTAGAATGGGGGCACAGGGTAATCAGCCCCAGCATTTT.

The V gene is TRBV28, the J gene TRBJ1-1; tentatively, D is TRBD1 (5 bases). V lost 5 bases to trimming and J lost 5 bases, with 18 bases between them. Per the germline V gene, CDR1 is MDHEN and CDR2 is SYDVKM. The CDR3 consists of 15 residues. The CDR3 loop reads CASSARIGAGTEAFF. The CDR3 bases are TGTGCCAGCAGTGCCCGGATAGGGGCTGGTACTGAAGCTTTCTTT.

The chain is built from TRBV24-1 and TRBJ2-1; no firm D call. This CDR3 has 11 amino acids. Germline loops: CDR1 KGHDR, CDR2 SFDVKD. Trimming took 4 bases from V and 8 from J, leaving 5 bases between them. CDR3 in amino acids: CATSDKDEQFF. The CDR3 DNA follows: TGTGCCACCAGTGACAAGGATGAGCAGTTCTTC.

The table lists this clonotype with a few counts. The gene calls are TRBV20-1 and TRBJ1-2; 8 bases line up with TRBD1. Germline-derived CDR1 and CDR2 are DFQATT and SNEGSKA (reference sequence). CDR3 size: 12 residues. J gave up 6 bases and V 4 bases, and 4 bases lay outside the gene matches. The CDR3 protein is CSATPTGDGYTF. Written as DNA, the CDR3 is TGCAGTGCTACCCCGACAGGGGATGGCTACACCTTC.

The chain has TRBV28 and TRBJ2-3, with 8 positions matching TRBD2. There are 14 residues in the CDR3. V trimming: 8 bases; J trimming: 6 bases; junction bases outside the gene matches: 10. CDR1 is MDHEN, CDR2 SYDVKM, per germline. CDR3 coding DNA: TGTGCCAGCGGTGAGCGGGGGTTCATGGATACGCAGTATTTT. Translating gives CASGERGFMDTQYF.

V is TRBV2 and J is TRBJ1-5; tentative D call: TRBD1 (6 bases). This CDR3 comprises 15 residues. The germline gives CDR1 SNHLY, CDR2 FYNNEI. Trimming pared 6 bases from V and 4 bases from J, leaving 16 bases between. The CDR3: CASSAQGIGNQPQHF. The CDR3 DNA follows: TGTGCCAGCAGCGCCCAGGGGATTGGAAATCAGCCCCAGCATTTT.

This clonotype occurred a few times. The V and J genes are TRBV2 and TRBJ1-2; D uncertain. The germline CDR1 and CDR2 sequences are SNHLY and FYNNEI. The CDR3 length is 14 residues. Trimming pared 7 bases from V and 0 bases from J, leaving 12 bases between. The CDR3, as DNA: TGTGCCAGCATCCTTCGGCGGCCTAACTATGGCTACACCTTC. It encodes CASILRRPNYGYTF.

The table lists this clonotype with many counts. The genes are TRBV20-1 and TRBJ2-1; the match to TRBD1 covers 10 bases. V lost 6 bases and J lost 3; bases outside the gene matches: 5. Germline CDR1 reads DFQATT; CDR2 reads SNEGSKA (reference sequence). This CDR3 is 14 amino acids long. The CDR3 spells CSAPRTGGYNEQFF. In DNA, the CDR3 is TGCAGTGCCCCGCGGACAGGGGGCTACAATGAGCAGTTCTTC.

The chain combines TRBV12-3 or TRBV12-4 with TRBJ2-3, with a possible D match to TRBD1 (6 bases). The V end lost 3 bases, the J end lost 5 bases, and 24 bases lay between the germline ends. The CDR3 sequence is 18 residues long. Written as DNA, the CDR3 is TGTGCCAGCAGTTTTGCGGCGACGGCAGGGGAGCGTGGAGATACGCAGTATTTT. Amino acid sequence: CASSFAATAGERGDTQYF.

The gene calls are TRBV10-2 and TRBJ2-7; a possible D gene is TRBD1 (5 bases). The J call may be faulty, since TRBJ2-5 better matches the DNA end. This CDR3 comprises 13 residues. The germline CDR1 and CDR2 sequences are WSHSY and SAAADI. CDR3 DNA: TGCGCCAGCAGTGAGTCGGGGCCAGGGACCCAGTACTTC. Translating it yields CASSESGPGTQYF.

The gene calls are TRBV29-1 and TRBJ2-1; no clear D. CDR3 length: 14 amino acids. Trimming shortened V by 4 bases and J by 4 bases, and 14 bases separated the two germline ends. Germline V gene data show CDR1 as SQVTM and CDR2 as ANQGSEA. The CDR3 DNA reads TGCAGCGTTGTCAAGGCTAGACAATACAATGAGCAGTTCTTC. It is translated as CSVVKARQYNEQFF.

A word on this clonotype: This may come from a read error, since a much larger clone is one base off. J is TRBJ2-5 and V is TRBV4-1; tentative D call: TRBD1 (6 bases). The CDR3 spans 15 residues. Trimming pared 0 bases from V and 11 bases from J, leaving 19 bases between. The germline V gene has CDR1 MGHRA and CDR2 YSYEKL. CDR3 DNA sequence: TGCGCCAGCAGCCAAGAGGGGGCGCAGTACAATGAGCAGTACTTC. Translation gives CASSQEGAQYNEQYF.